The 10 T cell receptor beta chains presented below share a single source sample, sequenced in a study of blood T cell repertoires in COVID-19. The protocol was immunoSEQ multiplex PCR, while the TCRdb copy is restricted to in-frame clones and leaves out a portion. The table has some 80,000 clones, approximately 80% seen once. The sample was peripheral blood. The receptor source for this set is a woman in her 70s with acute or convalescent COVID-19.

V usage is TRBV7-2 and J usage is TRBJ1-2; a weak D match, TRBD1 (5 bases). CDR1 and CDR2 (germline): SGHTA, FQGNSA. V shed 1 base and J shed 4 bases, with 13 bases lying between them. CDR3 length: 15 residues. The CDR3 DNA follows: TGTGCCAGCAGCTTAGGAGGGGCCGGGAGCTATGGCTACACCTTC. Amino acids: CASSLGGAGSYGYTF. Full variable domain (rest looked up from reference TRBV7-2 and TRBJ1-2): GAGVSQSPSNKVTEKGKDVELRCDPISGHTALYWYRQSLGQGLEFLIYFQGNSAPDKSGLPSDRFSAERTGGSVSTLTIQRTQQEDSAVYLCASSLGGAGSYGYTFGSGTRLTVV.

The chain joins TRBV7-9 to TRBJ1-2; possible D gene TRBD1, 5 bases. The CDR3 consists of 18 residues. Between the trimmed V and J ends, which lost 2 bases and 2 bases, there was a span of 21 bases. The V gene's germline CDR1 is SEHNR and CDR2 FQNEAQ (reference sequence). The CDR3 here is CASSLPSGGGDVNYGYTF. DNA of the CDR3: TGTGCCAGCAGCTTACCTTCCGGCGGGGGGGATGTGAACTATGGCTACACCTTC.

The chain combines TRBV5-6 with TRBJ2-2; no reliable D call. CDR1 is SGHDT, CDR2 YYEEEE, per germline. V was pared by 1 base and J by 4 bases, with 5 bases between. The CDR3 consists of 13 residues. The CDR3 sequence is CASSLPVTGELFF. CDR3 coding DNA: TGTGCCAGCAGCTTGCCTGTCACCGGGGAGCTGTTTTTT.

V is TRBV7-2 and J is TRBJ2-3, with D hard to call. Trimming left V 2 bases short and J 0 bases short, with 3 bases between. CDR1 is SGHTA and CDR2 is FQGNSA in the germline V gene. CDR3 length: 13 residues. The chain's CDR3 is CASSLLSTDTQYF. Written as DNA, the CDR3 is TGTGCCAGCAGCTTACTAAGCACAGATACGCAGTATTTT.

The chain is built from TRBV19 and TRBJ1-1, with 11 bases matching TRBD1. Trimming removed 4 bases from V and 4 bases from J; junction bases left unmatched: 8. There are 16 residues in the CDR3. Germline V lookup: CDR1 LNHDA, CDR2 SQIVND (reference sequence). The CDR3 bases are TGTGCCAGTAGTAATTACGGGACAGGGGGAGGCACTGAAGCTTTCTTT. Its protein is CASSNYGTGGGTEAFF.

The chain recombines TRBV7-9 with TRBJ1-5, with D hard to call. The CDR3 extends over 14 amino acids. The germline V and J ends were trimmed by 5 bases and 5 bases, with 13 bases remaining between them. The germline gives CDR1 SEHNR, CDR2 FQNEAQ (reference sequence). The CDR3 here is CASSIGGADQPQHF. The CDR3 nucleotides read TGTGCCAGCAGCATCGGAGGTGCGGATCAGCCCCAGCATTTT.

The J gene is TRBJ2-2, the V gene TRBV24-1; possible D gene TRBD1, 5 bases. Looked up from germline, CDR1 is KGHDR and CDR2 is SFDVKD. V was clipped by 3 bases and J by 7 bases, with 14 bases between them. This CDR3 contains 15 residues. The CDR3 DNA reads TGTGCCACCAGTGATCGATCCCAGGGCGTCGGGGAGCTGTTTTTT. This codes for CATSDRSQGVGELFF.

The chain employs TRBV18 and TRBJ1-1, with no clear D. Trimming took off 3 bases at V and 4 bases at J, with 9 bases between the two ends. Germline V gene lookup returns CDR1 KGHSH and CDR2 LQKENI. CDR3 length: 13 residues. The CDR3 loop is CASSPSASTEAFF. CDR3 nucleotide sequence: TGTGCCAGCTCACCGAGTGCTAGCACTGAAGCTTTCTTT. The full variable domain, in which reference TRBV18 and TRBJ1-1 provide the parts outside the CDR3, is NAGVMQNPRHLVRRRGQEARLRCSPMKGHSHVYWYRQLPEEGLKFMVYLQKENIIDESGMPKERFSAEFPKEGPSILRIQQVVRGDSAAYFCASSPSASTEAFFGQGTRLTVV.

The chain carries TRBV7-9 and TRBJ2-1; 11 bases are a match to TRBD2. The CDR3 totals 15 residues. The germline V gene has CDR1 SEHNR and CDR2 FQNEAQ (reference sequence). V lost 6 bases and J lost 4; bases outside the gene matches: 5. CDR3 loop: CASRNLAGGYNEQFF. As DNA, the CDR3 is TGTGCCAGCAGGAACCTAGCGGGAGGTTACAATGAGCAGTTCTTC. Drawing the rest from reference TRBV7-9 and TRBJ2-1, the complete variable domain is DTGVSQNPRHKITKRGQNVTFRCDPISEHNRLYWYRQTLGQGPEFLTYFQNEAQLEKSRLLSDRFSAERPKGSFSTLEIQRTEQGDSAMYLCASRNLAGGYNEQFFGPGTRLTVL.

This clone was observed a few times. The chain recombines TRBV5-1 with TRBJ1-4; the D is unclear. CDR1 is SGHRS, CDR2 YFSETQ, per germline. Between the trimmed V and J ends, which lost 2 bases and 6 bases, there was a span of 11 bases. The CDR3 contains 14 residues. The CDR3 DNA is TGCGCCAGCAGCTTACAGAGAATGGATGAAAAACTGTTTTTT. It translates to CASSLQRMDEKLFF.